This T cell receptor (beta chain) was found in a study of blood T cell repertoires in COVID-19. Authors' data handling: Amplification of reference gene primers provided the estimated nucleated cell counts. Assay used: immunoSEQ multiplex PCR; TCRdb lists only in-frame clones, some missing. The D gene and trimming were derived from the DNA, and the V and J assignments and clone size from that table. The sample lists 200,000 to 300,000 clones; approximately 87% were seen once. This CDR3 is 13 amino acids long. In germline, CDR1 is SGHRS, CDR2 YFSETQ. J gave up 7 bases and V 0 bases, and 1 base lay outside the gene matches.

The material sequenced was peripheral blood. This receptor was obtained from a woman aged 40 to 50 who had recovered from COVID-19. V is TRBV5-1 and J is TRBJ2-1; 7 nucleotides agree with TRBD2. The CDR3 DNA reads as TGCGCCAGCAGCTTGGAAGCGGGGAATGAGCAGTTCTTC. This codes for CASSLEAGNEQFF.